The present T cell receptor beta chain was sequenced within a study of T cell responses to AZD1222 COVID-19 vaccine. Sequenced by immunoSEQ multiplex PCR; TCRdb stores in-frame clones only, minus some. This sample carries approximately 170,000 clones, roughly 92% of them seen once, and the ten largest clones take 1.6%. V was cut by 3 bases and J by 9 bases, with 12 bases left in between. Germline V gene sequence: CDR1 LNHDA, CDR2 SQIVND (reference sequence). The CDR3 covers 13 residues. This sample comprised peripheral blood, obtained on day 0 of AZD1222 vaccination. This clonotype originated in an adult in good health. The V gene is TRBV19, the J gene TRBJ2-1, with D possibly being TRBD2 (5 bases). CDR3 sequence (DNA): TGTGCCAGTAGTATTAATAGCGCGGTTGAGCAGTTCTTC. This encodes CASSINSAVEQFF.